This record concerns one T cell receptor (beta chain) sequence. V trimming: 6 bases; J trimming: 1 base; junction bases outside the gene matches: 6. CDR1 and CDR2 from the germline V gene are SGHAT and FQNNGV. This CDR3 is 14 amino acids long. These data are taken from a study of blood T cell repertoires in COVID-19. Study-wide background: The United States, Italy and Spain provided the acute and convalescent COVID-19 samples. T cells, B-cell-depleted T cells, or PBMCs supplied cDNA or gDNA.

While infection was still active, Seattle patients were enrolled and then followed longitudinally. How the authors handled the data: How many nucleated cells were present was estimated from reference gene primer amplification. TCRdb's table, derived via immunoSEQ multiplex PCR, lists solely in-frame clones and lacks some. Clonal size and the V and J genes are those of that table, whereas D and trimming came from the DNA. Found here are about 260,000 clones, around 92% of them singletons; the top ten hold approximately 2.5%. The sequence came from a person between 18 and 30 years old with COVID-19, enrolled during active disease. The sequenced sample consisted of peripheral blood. The chain employs TRBV11-2 and TRBJ2-7, with 7 nucleotides matching TRBD1. The CDR3 DNA sequence: TGTGCCAGCAGACCGACAGGGCCATCCTACGAGCAGTACTTC. Its protein is CASRPTGPSYEQYF.